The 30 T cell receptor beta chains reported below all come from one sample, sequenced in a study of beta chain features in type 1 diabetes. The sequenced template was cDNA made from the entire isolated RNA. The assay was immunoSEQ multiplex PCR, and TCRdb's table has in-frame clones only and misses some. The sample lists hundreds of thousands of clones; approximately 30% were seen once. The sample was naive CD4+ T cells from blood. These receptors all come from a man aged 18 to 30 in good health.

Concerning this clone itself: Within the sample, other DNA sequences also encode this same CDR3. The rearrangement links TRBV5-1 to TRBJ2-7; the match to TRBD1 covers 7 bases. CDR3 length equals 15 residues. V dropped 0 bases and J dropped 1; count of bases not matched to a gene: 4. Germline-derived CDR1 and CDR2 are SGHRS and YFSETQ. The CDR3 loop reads CASSLAWTGSYEQYF. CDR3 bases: TGCGCCAGCAGCTTGGCGTGGACAGGTTCCTACGAGCAGTACTTC.

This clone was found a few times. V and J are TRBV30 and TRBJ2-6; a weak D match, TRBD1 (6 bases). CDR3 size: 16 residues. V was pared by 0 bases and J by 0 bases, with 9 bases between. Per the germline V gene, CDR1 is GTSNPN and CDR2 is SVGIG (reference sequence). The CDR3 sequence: CAWSVQGISGANVLTF. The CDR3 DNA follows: TGTGCCTGGAGTGTCCAGGGGATCTCTGGGGCCAACGTCCTGACTTTC.

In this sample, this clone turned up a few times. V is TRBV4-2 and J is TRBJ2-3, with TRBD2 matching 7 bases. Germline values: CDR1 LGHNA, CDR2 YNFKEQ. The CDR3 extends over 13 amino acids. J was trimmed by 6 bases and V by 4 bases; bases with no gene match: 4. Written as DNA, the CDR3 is TGTGCCAGCAGCCGAGAGCGGGGCGATACGCAGTATTTT. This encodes CASSRERGDTQYF.

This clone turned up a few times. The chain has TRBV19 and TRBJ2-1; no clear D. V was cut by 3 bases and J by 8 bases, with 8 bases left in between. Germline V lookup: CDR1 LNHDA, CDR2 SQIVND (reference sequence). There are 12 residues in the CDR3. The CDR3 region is CASSIQYDEQFF. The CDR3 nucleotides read TGTGCCAGTAGTATCCAGTACGATGAGCAGTTCTTC.

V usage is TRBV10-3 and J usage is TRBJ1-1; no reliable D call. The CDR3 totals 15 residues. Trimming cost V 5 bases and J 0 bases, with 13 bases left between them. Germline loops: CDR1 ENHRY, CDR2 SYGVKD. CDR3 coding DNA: TGTGCCATCAGTTTGACCGATCAAATGAACACTGAAGCTTTCTTT. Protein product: CAISLTDQMNTEAFF.

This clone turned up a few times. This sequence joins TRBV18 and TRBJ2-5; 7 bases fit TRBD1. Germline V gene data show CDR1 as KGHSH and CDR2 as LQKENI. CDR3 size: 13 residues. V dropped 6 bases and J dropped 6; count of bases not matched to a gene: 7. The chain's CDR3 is CASSPDREKTQYF. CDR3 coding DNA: TGTGCCAGCTCTCCTGACAGGGAGAAGACCCAGTACTTC.

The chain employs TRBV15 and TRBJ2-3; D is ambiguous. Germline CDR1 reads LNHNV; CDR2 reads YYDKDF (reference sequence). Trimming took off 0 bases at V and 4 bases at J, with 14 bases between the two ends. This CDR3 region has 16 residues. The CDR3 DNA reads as TGTGCCACCAGCAGAGATTCTGCGTTAACGGCAGATACGCAGTATTTT. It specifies CATSRDSALTADTQYF.

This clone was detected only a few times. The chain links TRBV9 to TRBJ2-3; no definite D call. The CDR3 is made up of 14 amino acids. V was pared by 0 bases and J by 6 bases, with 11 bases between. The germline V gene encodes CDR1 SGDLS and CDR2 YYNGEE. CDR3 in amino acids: CASSVGSVWDTQYF. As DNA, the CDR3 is TGTGCCAGCAGCGTAGGCTCGGTTTGGGATACGCAGTATTTT. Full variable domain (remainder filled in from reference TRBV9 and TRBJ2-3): DSGVTQTPKHLITATGQRVTLRCSPRSGDLSVYWYQQSLDQGLQFLIQYYNGEERAKGNILERFSAQQFPDLHSELNLSSLELGDSALYFCASSVGSVWDTQYFGPGTRLTVL.

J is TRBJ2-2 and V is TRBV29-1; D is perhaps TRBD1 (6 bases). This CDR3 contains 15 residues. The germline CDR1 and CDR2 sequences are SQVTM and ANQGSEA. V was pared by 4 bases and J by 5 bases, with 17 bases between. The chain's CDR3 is CSVGNGQTVTGELFF. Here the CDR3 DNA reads TGCAGCGTTGGAAACGGACAGACCGTAACCGGGGAGCTGTTTTTT.

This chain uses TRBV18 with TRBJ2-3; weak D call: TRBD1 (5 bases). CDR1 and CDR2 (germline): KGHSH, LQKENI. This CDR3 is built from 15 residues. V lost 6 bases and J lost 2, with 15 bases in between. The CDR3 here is CASSRGQLNTDTQYF. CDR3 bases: TGTGCCAGCTCCCGCGGACAACTGAACACAGATACGCAGTATTTT.

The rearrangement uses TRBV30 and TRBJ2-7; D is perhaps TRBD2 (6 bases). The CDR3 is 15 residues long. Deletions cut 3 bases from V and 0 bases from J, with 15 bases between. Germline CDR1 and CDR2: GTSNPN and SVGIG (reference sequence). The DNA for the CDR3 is TGTGCCTGGAGCGAACCGGGACTTCCCTCCTACGAGCAGTACTTC. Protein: CAWSEPGLPSYEQYF.

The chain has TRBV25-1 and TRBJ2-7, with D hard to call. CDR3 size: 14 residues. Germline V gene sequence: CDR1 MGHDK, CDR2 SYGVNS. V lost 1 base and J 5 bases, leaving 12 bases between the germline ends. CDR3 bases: TGTGCCAGCAGTGAATTGATTAGCCGGAACGAGCAGTACTTC. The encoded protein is CASSELISRNEQYF.

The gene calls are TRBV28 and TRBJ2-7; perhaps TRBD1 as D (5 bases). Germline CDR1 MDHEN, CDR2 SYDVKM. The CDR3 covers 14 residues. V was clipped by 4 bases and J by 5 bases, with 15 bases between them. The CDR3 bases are TGTGCCAGCAGTTCTCAGGGATGGGCGAACGAGCAGTACTTC. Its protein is CASSSQGWANEQYF. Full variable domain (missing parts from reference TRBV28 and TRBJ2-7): DVKVTQSSRYLVKRTGEKVFLECVQDMDHENMFWYRQDPGLGLRLIYFSYDVKMKEKGDIPEGYSVSREKKERFSLILESASTNQTSMYLCASSSQGWANEQYFGPGTRLTVT.

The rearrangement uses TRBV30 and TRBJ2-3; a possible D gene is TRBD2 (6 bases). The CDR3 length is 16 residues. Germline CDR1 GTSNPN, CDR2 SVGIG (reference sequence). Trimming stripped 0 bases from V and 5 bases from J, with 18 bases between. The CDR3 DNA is TGTGCCTGGAGTGTACTGGGGCGGGAAACGGGAGATACGCAGTATTTT. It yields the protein CAWSVLGRETGDTQYF.

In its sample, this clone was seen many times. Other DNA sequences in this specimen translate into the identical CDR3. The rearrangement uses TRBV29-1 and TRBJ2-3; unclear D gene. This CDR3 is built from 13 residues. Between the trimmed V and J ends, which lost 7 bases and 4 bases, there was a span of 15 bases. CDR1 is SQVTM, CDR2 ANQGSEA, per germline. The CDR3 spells CSARHGLPDTQYF. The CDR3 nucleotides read TGCAGCGCACGACACGGTCTCCCAGATACGCAGTATTTT.

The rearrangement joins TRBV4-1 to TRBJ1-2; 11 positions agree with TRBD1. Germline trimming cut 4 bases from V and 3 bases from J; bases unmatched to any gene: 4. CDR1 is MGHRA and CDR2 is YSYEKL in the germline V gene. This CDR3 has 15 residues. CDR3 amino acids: CASSLRTGGDYGYTF. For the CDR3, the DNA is TGCGCCAGCAGCCTACGGACAGGGGGCGACTATGGCTACACCTTC.

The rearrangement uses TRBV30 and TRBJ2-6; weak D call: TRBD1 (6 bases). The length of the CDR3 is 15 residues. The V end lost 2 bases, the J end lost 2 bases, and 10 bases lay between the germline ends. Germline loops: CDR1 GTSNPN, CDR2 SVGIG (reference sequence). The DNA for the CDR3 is TGTGCCTGGAGTCCCCCAGGGGCTGGGGCCAACGTCCTGACTTTC. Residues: CAWSPPGAGANVLTF.

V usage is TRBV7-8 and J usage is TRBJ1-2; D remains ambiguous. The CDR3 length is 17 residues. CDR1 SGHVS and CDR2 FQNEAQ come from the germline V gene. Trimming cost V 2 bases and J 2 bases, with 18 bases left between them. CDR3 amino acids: CASSLYPRTESNYGYTF. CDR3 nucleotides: TGTGCCAGCAGCTTATACCCCAGGACGGAGTCGAACTATGGCTACACCTTC.

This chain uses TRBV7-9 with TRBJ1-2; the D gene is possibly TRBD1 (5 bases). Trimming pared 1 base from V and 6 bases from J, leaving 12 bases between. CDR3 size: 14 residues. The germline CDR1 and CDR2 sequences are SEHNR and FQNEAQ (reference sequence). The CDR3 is CASSLGAGNNGYTF. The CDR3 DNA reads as TGTGCCAGCAGCTTAGGGGCAGGGAACAATGGCTACACCTTC.

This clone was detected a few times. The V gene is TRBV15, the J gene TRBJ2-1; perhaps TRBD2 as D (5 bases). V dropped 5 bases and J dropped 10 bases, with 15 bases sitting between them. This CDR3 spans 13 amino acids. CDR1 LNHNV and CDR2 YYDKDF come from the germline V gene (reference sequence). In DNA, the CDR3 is TGTGCCACCAGCGTGCAACTAGTTCAGGAGCAGTTCTTC. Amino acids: CATSVQLVQEQFF.

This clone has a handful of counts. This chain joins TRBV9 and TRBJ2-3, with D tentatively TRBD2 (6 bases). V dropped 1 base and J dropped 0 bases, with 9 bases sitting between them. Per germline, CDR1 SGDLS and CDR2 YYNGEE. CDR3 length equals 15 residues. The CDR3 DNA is TGTGCCAGCAGCGTAACCGGGACTAGCACAGATACGCAGTATTTT. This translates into CASSVTGTSTDTQYF. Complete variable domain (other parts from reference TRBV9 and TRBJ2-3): DSGVTQTPKHLITATGQRVTLRCSPRSGDLSVYWYQQSLDQGLQFLIQYYNGEERAKGNILERFSAQQFPDLHSELNLSSLELGDSALYFCASSVTGTSTDTQYFGPGTRLTVL.

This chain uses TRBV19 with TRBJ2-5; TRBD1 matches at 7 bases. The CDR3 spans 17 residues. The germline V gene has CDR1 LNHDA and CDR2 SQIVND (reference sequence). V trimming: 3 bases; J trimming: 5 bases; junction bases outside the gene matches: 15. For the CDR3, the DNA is TGTGCCAGTAGTATGGGGGCAACCGGGACAGCGAGGGAGACCCAGTACTTC. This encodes CASSMGATGTARETQYF.

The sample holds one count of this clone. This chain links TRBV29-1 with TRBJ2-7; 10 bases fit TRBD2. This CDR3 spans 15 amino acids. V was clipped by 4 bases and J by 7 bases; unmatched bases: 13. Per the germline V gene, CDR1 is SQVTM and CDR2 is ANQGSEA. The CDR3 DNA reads TGCAGCGTTGGTTTCGGTCTAGCGGGAGAAGGGGAGCAGTACTTC. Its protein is CSVGFGLAGEGEQYF.

The CDR3 nucleotides read TGTGCCAGTAGGGGCCAAGGACTCTACGAGCAGTACTTC. Translated, it gives CASRGQGLYEQYF. V and J are TRBV19 and TRBJ2-7, with a weak D call TRBD2 (5 bases). Trimming stripped 6 bases from V and 3 bases from J, with 12 bases between. Germline V CDR1 and CDR2: LNHDA, SQIVND (reference sequence). The CDR3 covers 13 residues.

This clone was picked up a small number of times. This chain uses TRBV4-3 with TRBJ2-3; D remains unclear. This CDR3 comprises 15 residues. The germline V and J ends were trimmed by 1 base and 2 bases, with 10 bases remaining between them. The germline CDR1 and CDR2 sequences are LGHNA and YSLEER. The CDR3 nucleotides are TGCGCCAGCAGCCAAGGCACACTCTACACAGATACGCAGTATTTT. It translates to CASSQGTLYTDTQYF.

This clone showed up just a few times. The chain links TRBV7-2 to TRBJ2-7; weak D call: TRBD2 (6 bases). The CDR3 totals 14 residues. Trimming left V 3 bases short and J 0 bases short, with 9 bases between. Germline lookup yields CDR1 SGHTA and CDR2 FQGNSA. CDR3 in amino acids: CASSFSAGSYEQYF. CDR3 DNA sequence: TGTGCCAGCAGCTTCTCAGCGGGCTCCTACGAGCAGTACTTC.

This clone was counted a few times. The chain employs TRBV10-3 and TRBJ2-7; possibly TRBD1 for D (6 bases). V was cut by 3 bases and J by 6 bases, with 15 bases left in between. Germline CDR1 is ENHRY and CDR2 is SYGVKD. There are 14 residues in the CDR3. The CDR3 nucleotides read TGTGCCATCAGTGACTTAGGGGCCAGGGGCGAGCAGTACTTC. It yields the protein CAISDLGARGEQYF.

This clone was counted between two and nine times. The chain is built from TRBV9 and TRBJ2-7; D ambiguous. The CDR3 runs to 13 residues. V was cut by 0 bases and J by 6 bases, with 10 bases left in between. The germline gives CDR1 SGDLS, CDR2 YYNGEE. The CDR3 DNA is TGTGCCAGCAGCGTAGACCCAGGCCTCGAGCAGTACTTC. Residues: CASSVDPGLEQYF. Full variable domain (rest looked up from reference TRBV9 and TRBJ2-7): DSGVTQTPKHLITATGQRVTLRCSPRSGDLSVYWYQQSLDQGLQFLIQYYNGEERAKGNILERFSAQQFPDLHSELNLSSLELGDSALYFCASSVDPGLEQYFGPGTRLTVT.

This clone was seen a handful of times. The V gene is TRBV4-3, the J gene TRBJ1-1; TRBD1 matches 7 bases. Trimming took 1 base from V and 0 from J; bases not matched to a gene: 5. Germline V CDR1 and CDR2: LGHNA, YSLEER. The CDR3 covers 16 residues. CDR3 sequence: CASSQALDRMNTEAFF. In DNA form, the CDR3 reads TGCGCCAGCAGCCAAGCCCTGGACAGGATGAACACTGAAGCTTTCTTT.

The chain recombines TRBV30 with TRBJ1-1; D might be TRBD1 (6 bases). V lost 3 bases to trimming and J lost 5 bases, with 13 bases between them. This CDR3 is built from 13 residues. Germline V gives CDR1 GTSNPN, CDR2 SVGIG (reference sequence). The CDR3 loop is CAWSAGEETEAFF. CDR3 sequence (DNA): TGTGCCTGGAGCGCAGGGGAGGAAACTGAAGCTTTCTTT.